The 15 T cell receptor beta chains below come from one sample, sequenced in a study of control samples from healthy donors and cancer patients. The table came from immunoSEQ multiplex PCR; TCRdb's copy has only in-frame clones and leaves some out. The sample includes about 92,000 clones, around 80% of them seen just once. Sequenced input: blood. Receptors were obtained from a woman aged 60-75 years in good health.

The rearrangement uses TRBV27 and TRBJ2-7; D possibly uses TRBD1 or TRBD2 (5 bases each). CDR3 size: 15 residues. Germline V lookup: CDR1 MNHEY, CDR2 SMNVEV (reference sequence). Trimming stripped 2 bases from V and 4 bases from J, with 15 bases between. This CDR3 is CASSLRDGLGYEQYF. CDR3 DNA sequence: TGTGCCAGCAGTTTACGGGACGGGCTTGGTTACGAGCAGTACTTC.

This clone was detected only once. This chain uses TRBV7-6 with TRBJ2-3; 8 bases match TRBD1. The V segment lost 3 bases and the J segment 6 bases; nucleotides outside the gene matches: 8. The V gene's germline CDR1 is SGHVS and CDR2 FNYEAQ. The CDR3 runs to 15 residues. The CDR3 nucleotides are TGTGCCAGCAGCTTGGGGGCAGGGGGCCTGGATACGCAGTATTTT. This sequence encodes CASSLGAGGLDTQYF. Combining the CDR3 with reference TRBV7-6 and TRBJ2-3 gives the whole variable domain GAGVSQSPRYKVTKRGQDVALRCDPISGHVSLYWYRQALGQGPEFLTYFNYEAQQDKSGLPNDRFSAERPEGSISTLTIQRTEQRDSAMYRCASSLGAGGLDTQYFGPGTRLTVL.

V and J are TRBV6-5 and TRBJ1-1, with D uncertain. V gave up 3 bases and J gave up 0 bases, with 11 bases separating them. Per the germline V gene, CDR1 is MNHEY and CDR2 is SVGAGI. The CDR3 runs to 15 residues. The CDR3 sequence is CASSYYRNMNTEAFF. CDR3 nucleotides: TGTGCCAGCAGTTATTACAGAAACATGAACACTGAAGCTTTCTTT.

The CDR3: CASSPTGGLDTQYF. DNA for the CDR3: TGTGCCAGCAGCCCCACAGGGGGCTTAGATACGCAGTATTTT. The V and J genes are TRBV7-2 and TRBJ2-3; TRBD1 aligns across 9 bases. CDR1 SGHTA and CDR2 FQGNSA come from the germline V gene. CDR3 length equals 14 residues. Trimming removed 5 bases from V and 5 bases from J; junction bases left unmatched: 5.

The chain is built from TRBV6-4 and TRBJ2-2; TRBD1 matches 7 bases. The CDR3 is made up of 13 amino acids. Germline V CDR1 and CDR2: MRHNA, SNTAGT. V dropped 4 bases and J dropped 4; count of bases not matched to a gene: 0. Here the CDR3 reads CASSGQGTGELFF. Written as DNA, the CDR3 is TGTGCCAGCAGTGGACAGGGCACCGGGGAGCTGTTTTTT.

This chain links TRBV18 with TRBJ2-7, with D possibly being TRBD2 (5 bases). V was clipped by 3 bases and J by 4 bases, with 13 bases between them. The CDR3 is 14 residues long. The germline V gene encodes CDR1 KGHSH and CDR2 LQKENI. CDR3 protein: CASSPPERRYEQYF. The CDR3 nucleotides are TGTGCCAGCTCACCCCCCGAGAGGAGGTACGAGCAGTACTTC.

This chain uses TRBV18 with TRBJ2-7; D not resolved. This CDR3 spans 14 amino acids. The germline CDR1 and CDR2 sequences are KGHSH and LQKENI. V lost 3 bases and J lost 7, with 16 bases in between. The CDR3 loop is CASSPVDPLGEQYF. CDR3 nucleotides: TGTGCCAGCTCACCGGTAGACCCCTTGGGGGAGCAGTACTTC.

The chain recombines TRBV28 with TRBJ2-1; maybe TRBD2 (5 bases). V gave up 6 bases and J gave up 5 bases, with 8 bases separating them. This CDR3 region has 12 residues. The V gene's germline CDR1 is MDHEN and CDR2 SYDVKM. In DNA form, the CDR3 reads TGTGCCAGCAGAGCGGTGGACAATGAGCAGTTCTTC. It specifies CASRAVDNEQFF.

The chain is built from TRBV6-5 and TRBJ2-3; possible D gene TRBD2, 7 bases. Germline V lookup: CDR1 MNHEY, CDR2 SVGAGI. With 6 bases removed from V and 5 bases from J, the gap between germline ends came to 15 bases. This CDR3 spans 14 amino acids. CDR3 in DNA: TGTGCCAGCAGGACGGGGGGAGGGGGAGATACGCAGTATTTT. Translating it yields CASRTGGGGDTQYF.

This clone was seen once. DNA for the CDR3: TGTGCCACCCGAACAGGGAATGAGCAGTTCTTC. Protein product: CATRTGNEQFF. The chain combines TRBV6-5 with TRBJ2-1, with a possible D match to TRBD1 (6 bases). The CDR3 has 11 amino acids. Germline CDR1 and CDR2: MNHEY and SVGAGI. Trimming removed 10 bases from V and 7 bases from J, with 11 bases in between.

The CDR3 DNA is TGTGCCAGCAGTAGAGGGGGCTATGGCTACACCTTC. It encodes CASSRGGYGYTF. J is TRBJ1-2 and V is TRBV28, with a possible D match to TRBD1 (6 bases). Trimming took 5 bases from V and 4 from J, leaving 8 bases between them. In germline, CDR1 is MDHEN, CDR2 SYDVKM. The CDR3 extends over 12 amino acids.

This chain connects TRBV6-2 or TRBV6-3 to TRBJ1-3; the D is unclear. This CDR3 has 14 amino acids. Germline V gene lookup returns CDR1 MNHEY and CDR2 SVGEGT. Trimming left V 4 bases short and J 0 bases short, with 7 bases between. The CDR3: CASSWSGSGNTIYF. The CDR3, as DNA: TGTGCCAGCAGTTGGTCGGGCTCTGGAAACACCATATATTTT.

The table lists this clone with a count of one. J is TRBJ2-7 and V is TRBV6-5, with unresolved D. CDR1 is MNHEY, CDR2 SVGAGI, per germline. The CDR3 length is 15 residues. V was clipped by 2 bases and J by 3 bases, with 14 bases between them. The CDR3 nucleotides are TGTGCCAGCAGTTACGCGCGACTCCCAAACTACGAGCAGTACTTC. Its protein is CASSYARLPNYEQYF.

This chain uses TRBV4-1 with TRBJ1-1; maybe TRBD1 (5 bases). The ends were cut back, 4 bases at V and 4 bases at J, with 10 bases in the middle. CDR1 is MGHRA, CDR2 YSYEKL, per germline. The CDR3 spans 13 residues. The chain's CDR3 is CASSREGSTEAFF. CDR3 bases: TGCGCCAGCAGCCGAGAGGGGAGCACTGAAGCTTTCTTT.

This clone was found a few times. The chain carries TRBV11-2 and TRBJ1-6; D gene ambiguous. The V gene's germline CDR1 is SGHAT and CDR2 FQNNGV. V lost 0 bases and J 6 bases, leaving 12 bases between the germline ends. There are 16 residues in the CDR3. This CDR3 reads CASSLDWAGSNSPLHF. The DNA for the CDR3 is TGTGCCAGCAGCTTAGATTGGGCAGGTAGTAATTCACCCCTCCACTTT.